This TCR beta chain was recorded in a study of cytomegalovirus exposure and HLA in healthy donors. Study-level points and caveats: Reportedly, cytomegalovirus status was diagnosed with high sensitivity and specificity.

Amplification used 60 Vbeta primers and 13 Jbeta primers. How the authors handled the data: Later, an analysis found about 80 million unique TCR beta chains, and 8.5 million to 14 million of these were shared. Data came from immunoSEQ multiplex PCR; TCRdb stores just in-frame clones and leaves some out. The DNA was the basis for D and trimming; V, J and clone size are from that table. The sample yields 250,000 to 300,000 clones, about four fifths seen once. To note about this clone: Its antigen is currently unknown.

Germline values: CDR1 MNHEY, CDR2 SVGAGI. The V end lost 2 bases, the J end lost 7 bases, and 5 bases lay between the germline ends. The CDR3 has 11 residues. The receptor comes from a woman between 40 and 50 years old in good health and CMV-seropositive. The chain uses TRBV6-5 and TRBJ1-2, with no clear D. The sequencing sample was made of PBMCs. The CDR3 here is CASSYRGGYTF. The CDR3 bases are TGTGCCAGCAGTTACCGGGGTGGCTACACCTTC.